This T cell receptor beta chain was captured in a study of vaccination and CD4 T cells after COVID-19. Looking at the study overall: The convalescent group had six males, four females, seven Caucasians, two Asians, one multiracial.

Scientists ran DNA taken from cultured CD4+ T cells through the Oncomine TCR Beta short-read assay for sequencing. TCRdb re-called the PCR reads with MiXCR, one entry per CDR3 protein. The table has about 16,000 distinct CDR3 sequences, 40% to 55% seen once. The CDR3 contains 12 residues. Trimming stripped 0 bases from V and 7 bases from J, with 9 bases between. Germline V lookup: CDR1 DFQATT, CDR2 SNEGSKA (reference sequence). With regard to this clonotype: Its antigen is not identified.

Treatment noted: roughly 10-day PBMC culture with coronavirus spike peptide pools or control peptides (ViraFEST assay). Sequences were derived from CD4+ T cells from blood, cultured in vitro, sampled before SARS-CoV-2 vaccination. The TCR sequence derives from a human donor who had recovered from COVID-19. The rearrangement joins TRBV20-1 to TRBJ2-5, with D unresolved. The CDR3 DNA follows: TGCAGTGCTAGAGAGTCGAGTGGGACCCAGTACTTC. It codes for CSARESSGTQYF.